The rows below give T cell receptor beta chains drawn from one sample of a study of cytomegalovirus exposure and HLA in healthy donors. The repertoire was sequenced with immunoSEQ multiplex PCR; TCRdb's copy has only in-frame clones and lacks some. The sample contains 150,000 to 200,000 clones, 68% of which appear only once. Sequencing was done on a sample of PBMCs. The origin of the receptors is a man over 45 in good health and CMV-seronegative. Each CDR3 is given with its conserved first and last residue. A D gene is named only where the DNA matches it firmly. A clone size is listed for some rows: how often the clone was seen (once, few, many), or a class if it is expanded.

j_call clone_size v_call d_call cdr3_aa cdr3_nt
TRBJ2-3 . TRBV27 . CASSFLSTGLSTDTQYF TGTGCCAGCAGTTTTCTTTCGACAGGCCTGAGCACAGATACGCAGTATTTT
TRBJ1-2 . TRBV6-6 TRBD1 CASIPDRNYGYTF TGTGCCAGCATCCCGGACAGGAACTATGGCTACACCTTC
TRBJ2-1 . TRBV2 . CASSEWAGAGNEQFF TGTGCCAGCAGTGAATGGGCGGGGGCGGGGAATGAGCAGTTCTTC
TRBJ1-4 once TRBV18 TRBD1 CASSPDRANEKLFF TGTGCCAGCTCACCAGACAGGGCCAATGAAAAACTGTTTTTT
TRBJ2-7 once TRBV27 TRBD2 CASSPRSAGDSYEQYF TGTGCCAGCAGTCCCAGGAGTGCGGGGGACTCCTACGAGCAGTACTTC
TRBJ2-6 . TRBV11-3 TRBD2 CASSLQGGAPGANVLTF TGTGCCAGCAGCCTTCAGGGAGGGGCGCCCGGGGCCAACGTCCTGACTTTC
TRBJ1-2 . TRBV5-6 TRBD1 CASSLGDRIFYTF TGTGCCAGCAGCTTGGGGGACAGGATCTTCTACACCTTC
TRBJ2-7 . TRBV5-1 TRBD1 CASSLAGGQDYYEQYF TGCGCCAGCAGCTTGGCCGGGGGACAGGATTACTACGAGCAGTACTTC
TRBJ1-1 once TRBV18 . CASSPLPVTEAFF TGTGCCAGCTCACCACTCCCGGTCACTGAAGCTTTCTTT
TRBJ2-3 once TRBV12-5 . CASGWGVDTPRDTQYF TGTGCTAGTGGTTGGGGGGTTGACACACCGAGGGATACGCAGTATTTT
TRBJ1-2 . TRBV19 . CASTDRSPGGYTF TGTGCCAGTACGGACAGATCACCCGGTGGCTACACCTTC
TRBJ2-2 . TRBV6-6 TRBD1 CASIRTGRAGELFF TGTGCCAGCATTAGGACAGGACGGGCCGGGGAGCTGTTTTTT
TRBJ2-4 . TRBV5-4 . CASSLAPAQVAKNIQYF TGTGCCAGCAGCTTGGCTCCAGCCCAGGTTGCCAAAAACATTCAGTACTTC
TRBJ2-6 few TRBV28 . CASSKGLGANVLTF TGTGCCAGCAGTAAGGGGCTCGGGGCCAACGTCCTGACTTTC
TRBJ1-1 . TRBV19 . CASIGRQEAGTEAFF TGTGCCAGTATAGGGAGACAGGAGGCAGGGACTGAAGCTTTCTTT
TRBJ1-6 . TRBV18 . CASSPPTYNSPLHF TGTGCCAGCTCACCACCCACCTATAATTCACCCCTCCACTTT
TRBJ1-1 . TRBV19 . CASSTPGGTSTEAFF TGTGCCAGTAGTACCCCTGGGGGGACGAGCACTGAAGCTTTCTTT
TRBJ1-1 . TRBV7-9 . CASRSEAPEAFF TGTGCCAGCAGGTCGGAGGCCCCGGAGGCTTTCTTT
TRBJ2-2 . TRBV5-1 . CASSLGNRPGELFF TGCGCCAGCAGCTTGGGGAACAGACCCGGGGAGCTGTTTTTT
TRBJ2-3 . TRBV5-4 TRBD1 CASSINRGLESDTQYF TGTGCCAGCAGCATCAACAGGGGGCTGGAATCAGATACGCAGTATTTT
TRBJ1-1 . TRBV7-9 . CASSLAVGRNTEAFF TGTGCCAGCAGCTTGGCGGTGGGGCGAAACACTGAAGCTTTCTTT
TRBJ1-1 . TRBV14 . CASSQTWAEAFF TGTGCCAGCAGCCAGACATGGGCTGAAGCTTTCTTT
TRBJ2-7 . TRBV4-1 TRBD2 CASSQVSSGGSYEQYF TGCGCCAGCAGCCAAGTGTCTAGCGGGGGCTCCTACGAGCAGTACTTC
TRBJ2-2 . TRBV9 . CASSGGRGTGELFF TGTGCCAGCAGCGGGGGTAGAGGGACCGGGGAGCTGTTTTTT
TRBJ2-7 . TRBV10-1 . CASSEGLMGSYEQYF TGCGCCAGCAGTGAAGGACTGATGGGGAGCTACGAGCAGTACTTC
TRBJ1-2 . TRBV27 TRBD1 CASSLSPLWTGRNYGYTF TGTGCCAGCAGTTTATCCCCCCTCTGGACAGGCCGAAACTATGGCTACACCTTC
TRBJ2-5 . TRBV5-1 . CASSFEAETQYF TGCGCCAGCAGCTTTGAGGCGGAGACCCAGTACTTC
TRBJ1-2 . TRBV6-5 TRBD1 CASSFGTGNGYTF TGTGCCAGCAGTTTTGGGACAGGGAATGGCTACACCTTC
TRBJ2-1 . TRBV27 TRBD1 CASSLRQGFGNEQFF TGTGCCAGCAGTTTGAGACAGGGGTTTGGGAATGAGCAGTTCTTC
TRBJ2-7 . TRBV19 TRBD2 CASSIARGSSYEQYF TGTGCCAGTAGTATAGCGCGGGGGAGCTCCTACGAGCAGTACTTC
TRBJ2-5 . TRBV4-2 TRBD2 CASSQTPGAGGSGETQYF TGTGCCAGCAGCCAAACCCCCGGGGCGGGGGGGTCGGGAGAGACCCAGTACTTC
TRBJ1-4 . TRBV6-1 . CASTRGGANEKLFF TGTGCCAGCACTCGCGGGGGGGCTAATGAAAAACTGTTTTTT
TRBJ2-7 . TRBV6-5 TRBD2 CASSAGPGGYEQYF TGTGCCAGCAGTGCTGGACCGGGGGGCTACGAGCAGTACTTC
TRBJ1-2 . TRBV5-1 . CASSLGVYGYTF TGCGCCAGCAGCTTGGGAGTATACGGCTACACCTTC
TRBJ2-1 few TRBV28 . CASSLFPYNEQFF TGTGCCAGCAGCCTCTTCCCCTACAATGAGCAGTTCTTC
TRBJ2-6 . TRBV18 . CASSPLGRTDSGANVLTF TGTGCCAGCTCACCACTCGGCCGGACAGACTCTGGGGCCAACGTCCTGACTTTC
TRBJ1-2 once TRBV19 TRBD1 CASSPRQGGYTF TGTGCCAGTAGTCCCAGACAGGGTGGCTACACCTTC
TRBJ1-1 . TRBV2 . CASSDDRFITFF TGTGCCAGCAGTGACGACAGGTTTATAACTTTCTTT
TRBJ2-3 . TRBV7-2 TRBD1 CASSSQGDLSNTQYF TGTGCCAGCAGCTCCCAGGGGGACCTTTCAAATACGCAGTATTTT
TRBJ2-2 . TRBV5-1 . CASSLRGGELFF TGCGCCAGCAGCTTGAGAGGCGGGGAGCTGTTTTTT
TRBJ1-2 . TRBV28 . CASSGHFTGYGYTF TGTGCCAGCAGCGGTCACTTTACGGGGTATGGCTACACCTTC
TRBJ1-5 . TRBV10-2 . CATNSLQGVRNQPQHF TGCGCCACCAACTCATTGCAGGGCGTAAGGAATCAGCCCCAGCATTTT
TRBJ1-1 . TRBV11-2 . CASSPGTGRTEAFF TGTGCCAGCAGCCCAGGGACGGGGAGGACTGAAGCTTTCTTT
TRBJ1-5 . TRBV2 TRBD1 CASRPETGLENQPQHF TGTGCCAGCAGGCCTGAGACAGGGTTAGAGAATCAGCCCCAGCATTTT
TRBJ1-5 few TRBV6-6 . CAIGQSNQPQHF TGTGCCATCGGACAGTCCAATCAGCCCCAGCATTTT
TRBJ2-1 . TRBV5-1 TRBD1 CASSLGQGLDEQFF TGCGCCAGCAGCTTGGGACAGGGGTTGGATGAGCAGTTCTTC
TRBJ2-7 few TRBV2 TRBD2 CASFSGAAYEQYF TGTGCCAGCTTTAGCGGGGCAGCCTACGAGCAGTACTTC
TRBJ1-1 . TRBV19 . CASSIWERTEAFF TGTGCCAGTAGTATCTGGGAGAGGACTGAAGCTTTCTTT
TRBJ1-2 . TRBV7-9 TRBD1 CASSLDTGAGYTF TGTGCCAGCAGCTTAGATACAGGGGCTGGCTACACCTTC
TRBJ2-3 . TRBV7-9 TRBD1 CASSYRTGIRTDTQYF TGTGCCAGCAGCTACAGGACAGGAATTAGGACAGATACGCAGTATTTT
TRBJ2-5 . TRBV4-2 . CASSQDSGSETQYF TGTGCCAGCAGCCAAGATTCAGGATCTGAGACCCAGTACTTC
TRBJ1-2 . TRBV25-1 . CASSESFSHYGYTF TGTGCCAGCAGTGAATCTTTCTCTCACTATGGCTACACCTTC
TRBJ1-6 . TRBV7-9 TRBD1 CASSSQGWNSPLHF TGTGCCAGCAGCTCACAGGGGTGGAATTCACCCCTCCACTTT
TRBJ1-1 . TRBV7-2 . CASSLARTRDKGTEAFF TGTGCCAGCAGCTTAGCCCGGACCCGGGACAAAGGGACTGAAGCTTTCTTT
TRBJ1-1 once TRBV5-1 . CASSLDGSVAEAFF TGCGCCAGCAGCTTAGACGGGAGTGTCGCTGAAGCTTTCTTT
TRBJ2-7 . TRBV9 . CASSVEPSSYEQYF TGTGCCAGCAGCGTGGAGCCCTCCTCCTACGAGCAGTACTTC
TRBJ2-5 . TRBV2 . CATSGGFALQETQYF TGTGCCACTAGTGGAGGATTTGCCCTTCAAGAGACCCAGTACTTC
TRBJ2-7 once TRBV6-1 TRBD2 CASITAGASYEQYF TGTGCCAGCATAACAGCGGGGGCCTCCTACGAGCAGTACTTC
TRBJ2-7 . TRBV5-7 . CASSLGTVNYEQYF TGTGCCAGCAGCTTGGGGACAGTGAACTACGAGCAGTACTTC